This T cell receptor beta chain was documented in a study of shared clonotypes between healthy human individuals. The overall study: Aged 18 to 49, the donors were a couple of women and a few men.

Germline V lookup: CDR1 KGHSH, CDR2 LQKENI. The CDR3 is 15 residues long. The V gene lost 6 bases and the J gene lost 5 bases, with 16 bases spanning the gap. The method was immunoSEQ multiplex PCR; TCRdb's version includes in-frame clones alone and lacks a portion of them. The sample includes more than 2 million clones, approximately 95% of them seen just once. This TCR was sampled from a man between 18 and 35 years old in good health. The sequenced sample was naive CD4+ T cells sorted from blood. Specified subset: CD45RA+ positively selected. V is TRBV18 and J is TRBJ1-4, with TRBD1 as a possible D gene (5 bases). CDR3 sequence (DNA): TGTGCCAGCTCCCTCACCGGGACCAAGAATGAAAAACTGTTTTTT. Translated, it gives CASSLTGTKNEKLFF.